This T cell receptor beta chain derives from a study of T cell changes during pregnancy in multiple sclerosis. Measured with immunoSEQ multiplex PCR; TCRdb has only the in-frame clones, and not every one. The repertoire has 90,000 to 120,000 clones, approximately 94% of them found once; the top ten carry more than 0.95%. The receptor comes from a female donor with multiple sclerosis, enrolled in a pregnancy study. The sequenced sample was peripheral blood, obtained in the second trimester of pregnancy.

This CDR3 is CASISGNTIYF. CDR3 DNA sequence: TGTGCCAGTATTAGTGGAAACACCATATATTTT. The chain carries TRBV19 and TRBJ1-3, with D unresolved. The germline CDR1 and CDR2 sequences are LNHDA and SQIVND (reference sequence). The V end lost 7 bases, the J end lost 3 bases, and 4 bases lay between the germline ends. The CDR3 is 11 amino acids.